The present T cell receptor (beta chain) was sequenced within a study of OX40 agonist ivuxolimab in advanced cancers. Looking at the study overall: Enrollees could have had prior anti-PD-1, anti-PD-L1 or anti-CTLA-4 therapy, which roughly 40% had received.

Repertoires were generated with immunoSEQ multiplex PCR, while TCRdb's copy carries only in-frame clones and drops some. The sample yields roughly 49,000 clones, approximately 85% seen once. Turning to this clone: Its target is unknown.

V lost 4 bases, J lost 8 bases, and 12 bases stayed unmatched. CDR3 length equals 15 residues. CDR1 is SGHRS, CDR2 YFSETQ, per germline. Findings and limits, study-wide: Mean expanded clone counts were higher in CD8+ than CD4+ T cells. Researchers did not establish what antigens the expanded peripheral T cells target. There were also nonresponders showing low normalized T-cell clonal expansion.

This receptor was obtained from an adult with an advanced solid tumor such as melanoma, head and neck, liver or kidney cancer. The chain joins TRBV5-1 to TRBJ1-2; 9 bases are a match to TRBD1. The input for sequencing was CD4+ or CD8+ T cells sorted from blood, taken in a trial of the OX40 agonist ivuxolimab. The CDR3: CASSDRRDRVGGYTF. The CDR3 DNA follows: TGCGCCAGCAGCGACCGGAGGGACAGGGTGGGCGGCTACACCTTC.